This TCR beta chain was retrieved from a study of blood T cells in healthy people across ages. Germline V lookup: CDR1 MNHEY, CDR2 SVGAGI. CDR3 length: 18 residues. Trimming stripped 2 bases from V and 2 bases from J, with 19 bases between. A J-beta primer mix and a sample-barcoded 5' primer were used in a second PCR of roughly 7 to 12 cycles. Each CDR3 protein gets one entry after TCRdb re-called the 5' RACE reads with MiXCR. The table lists about 1 million distinct CDR3 sequences, 35% to 50% of them singletons. This chain connects TRBV6-5 to TRBJ2-1; D is perhaps TRBD2 (6 bases). Material for sequencing was blood. This receptor was obtained from a woman in her fifties or sixties in good health. The CDR3 DNA follows: TGTGCCAGCAGTTACCCCTCCGGGAGCGGTCTACCCTACAATGAGCAGTTCTTC. Translating gives CASSYPSGSGLPYNEQFF.